The entry that follows covers one T cell receptor (beta chain) sequence. The data derive from a study of shared clonotypes between healthy human individuals. CDR3 size: 14 residues. Germline V gives CDR1 SGHRS, CDR2 YFSETQ. J lost 7 bases, V lost 4 bases, and 7 bases had no gene match. Profiled with immunoSEQ multiplex PCR; TCRdb holds only in-frame clones, not every one. The sample lists 1,500,000 or so clones; less than 99% were seen once. Sequencing input: naive CD4+ T cells sorted from blood. The subset denotes: CD45RA+ positively selected. V is TRBV5-1 and J is TRBJ2-7; 11 positions agree with TRBD2. The sequence came from a man younger than 40 in good health. The CDR3 is CASSEGLAVEEQYF. CDR3 DNA: TGCGCCAGCAGCGAGGGACTAGCGGTAGAGGAGCAGTACTTC.